Detailed here is one TCR beta chain. Brentuximab vedotin exposure varied among the patients, all of whom had relapsed after autologous stem cell transplantation. This record belongs to a study of PD-1 blockade in classical Hodgkin lymphoma. Clones were read by immunoSEQ multiplex PCR, and TCRdb kept only the in-frame ones, dropping some. The table shows some 84,000 clones, with approximately 88% occurring only once. Germline lookup yields CDR1 SGHRS and CDR2 YFSETQ. The ends lost 0 bases at V and 10 bases at J; junction bases unmatched: 6. The CDR3 runs 16 residues. This sequence joins TRBV5-1 and TRBJ2-1; 14 bases line up with TRBD2. The sequence was collected from a human donor with classical Hodgkin lymphoma. The material was peripheral blood mononuclear cells (PBMCs), obtained at baseline. CDR3 nucleotides: TGCGCCAGCAGCTTGGAGGGGACTAGCGGGAGCTGGGAGCAGTTCTTC. Protein product: CASSLEGTSGSWEQFF. The variable domain in full, completed from reference TRBV5-1 and TRBJ2-1, reads KAGVTQTPRYLIKTRGQQVTLSCSPISGHRSVSWYQQTPGQGLQFLFEYFSETQRNKGNFPGRFSGRQFSNSRSEMNVSTLELGDSALYLCASSLEGTSGSWEQFFGPGTRLTVL.